What follows describes a single TCR beta chain. Its cognate antigen is unknown. The PCR had 60 Vbeta and 13 Jbeta primers. Libraries were prepared by immunoSEQ multiplex PCR; TCRdb keeps only in-frame clonotypes and omits some of them. The sample features 50,000 or so clones, with about 12% in its top ten. Each donor's status was that of a healthy bone marrow donor. In nominal health when sampled, donors likely had unrecorded immune exposures nonetheless. The data are from a study of cytomegalovirus exposure and HLA in healthy donors. Study findings and constraints: The Asian-associated ancestry cluster reportedly had fewer N-insertions than the roughly 700-donor mean in a later analysis.

Germline V gene lookup returns CDR1 SEHNR and CDR2 FQNEAQ (reference sequence). The CDR3 is made up of 15 amino acids. The sequencing input was PBMCs. This clonotype originated in a woman aged 55 to 70 in good health and CMV-seropositive. This chain joins TRBV7-9 and TRBJ2-5, with 9 bases matching TRBD1. The end of the DNA fits TRBJ2-7 better, so the J call may be wrong. Here the CDR3 DNA reads TGTGCCAGCAGTACCGACGGGACAGGGAACTACGAGCAGTACTTC. Amino acids: CASSTDGTGNYEQYF.